This T cell receptor beta chain stems from a study of OX40 agonist ivuxolimab in advanced cancers. Study in general: The dose of intravenous ivuxolimab that patients received every 2 weeks ranged from 0.01 to 10 mg/kg. Checkpoint inhibitors had been given previously to 40% of patients.

Points from the study as a whole: CD4+ and CD8+ T cells in blood underwent clonal expansion by week 6 at 0.1 to 3.0 mg/kg.

Sequenced by immunoSEQ multiplex PCR; TCRdb stores in-frame clones only, minus some. This table holds 80,000 to 85,000 clones, more than 70% found once. As concerns this clone: Its antigen is undetermined.

At baseline, cycle 4 day 1, and cycle 7 day 1, blood was sampled. The germline V gene encodes CDR1 MNHEY and CDR2 SVGAGI. V shed 6 bases and J shed 7 bases, with 6 bases lying between them. CDR3 length equals 11 residues. Sequenced material: CD4+ or CD8+ T cells sorted from blood, taken in a trial of the OX40 agonist ivuxolimab. The gene calls are TRBV6-5 and TRBJ1-4, with D hard to call. The TCR originated in an adult with an advanced solid tumor such as melanoma, head and neck, liver or kidney cancer. The CDR3 loop reads CASSPGEKLFF. CDR3 in DNA: TGTGCCAGCAGCCCTGGTGAAAAACTGTTTTTT.